A selection of T cell receptor beta chains follows, all from one sample in a study of cytomegalovirus exposure and HLA in healthy donors. Sequenced by immunoSEQ multiplex PCR; TCRdb stores in-frame clones only, minus some. The sample contains 150,000 or so clones, approximately 80% of which appear only once. Sample: PBMCs. The source is a male donor in good health and CMV-seropositive. Both conserved end residues are part of each CDR3. The D gene is left open where the match is weak. Clone size is stated in some rows and not others, as once, few, many or a class when expanded.

>TRBJ1-2|NA|TRBV7-9|TRBD1
CASSLMGTDYGYTF
TGTGCCAGCAGCTTAATGGGGACAGACTATGGCTACACCTTC
>TRBJ1-1|NA|TRBV12-5|NA
CASRGGMNTEAFF
TGTGCTAGTAGGGGGGGTATGAACACTGAAGCTTTCTTT
>TRBJ2-2|NA|TRBV5-1|NA
CASRGNRWEPNTGELFF
TGCGCCAGCCGCGGGAACAGGTGGGAACCGAACACCGGGGAGCTGTTTTTT
>TRBJ2-1|NA|TRBV7-9|TRBD1
CASSLTQGVYNEQFF
TGTGCCAGCAGCTTAACACAGGGGGTCTACAATGAGCAGTTCTTC
>TRBJ2-5|few|TRBV18|NA
CASSPPGAAQETQYF
TGTGCCAGCTCACCACCGGGGGCAGCACAAGAGACCCAGTACTTC
>TRBJ2-7|NA|TRBV9|NA
CASSVGGSHEQYF
TGTGCCAGCAGCGTAGGAGGGTCCCACGAGCAGTACTTC
>TRBJ2-2|few|TRBV25-1|TRBD2
CASMRTSGTGELFF
TGTGCCAGCATGAGGACTAGCGGGACCGGGGAGCTGTTTTTT
>TRBJ2-7|NA|TRBV6-1|TRBD2
CASKSGGSSYEQYF
TGTGCCAGCAAATCGGGAGGGAGTAGCTACGAGCAGTACTTC
>TRBJ2-5|NA|TRBV7-9|NA
CASSLGNYQETQYF
TGTGCCAGCAGCTTAGGAAACTACCAAGAGACCCAGTACTTC
>TRBJ2-7|NA|TRBV9|TRBD1
CASSAQGATLYEQYF
TGTGCCAGCAGCGCCCAGGGGGCGACTCTCTACGAGCAGTACTTC
>TRBJ2-5|NA|TRBV29-1|TRBD2
CSVGRGGQETQYF
TGCAGCGTTGGGCGGGGGGGCCAAGAGACCCAGTACTTC
>TRBJ1-1|NA|TRBV5-1|NA
CASSPDRLNTEAFF
TGCGCCAGCAGCCCGGACAGATTGAACACTGAAGCTTTCTTT
>TRBJ2-5|NA|TRBV28|NA
CASLSKTQYF
TGTGCCAGCCTTAGCAAGACCCAGTACTTC
>TRBJ1-2|NA|TRBV7-9|NA
CASSLSWRTEGYTF
TGTGCCAGCAGCTTATCCTGGAGGACGGAGGGCTACACCTTC
>TRBJ1-2|NA|TRBV11-2|NA
CASSLATRTYGYTF
TGTGCCAGCAGCTTAGCGACCAGGACTTATGGCTACACCTTC
>TRBJ2-5|NA|TRBV4-2|TRBD2
CASSQEVSGGSQYF
TGTGCCAGCAGCCAAGAGGTATCGGGGGGGTCCCAGTACTTC
>TRBJ2-2|NA|TRBV28|NA
CASSLNTGELFF
TGTGCCAGCAGTCTAAACACCGGGGAGCTGTTTTTT
>TRBJ2-6|NA|TRBV25-1|NA
CASSEYRRAGANVLTF
TGTGCCAGCAGTGAATATAGGAGGGCTGGGGCCAACGTCCTGACTTTC
>TRBJ2-7|NA|TRBV13|TRBD2
CASSPIGTSGKYEQYF
TGTGCCAGCAGCCCTATTGGGACTAGCGGGAAGTACGAGCAGTACTTC
>TRBJ2-7|NA|TRBV7-2|NA
CASSPVAGSYEQYF
TGTGCCAGCAGCCCGGTCGCGGGCTCCTACGAGCAGTACTTC
>TRBJ2-3|NA|TRBV11-1|TRBD2
CASSLGLAGEGDTQYF
TGTGCCAGCAGCTTAGGACTAGCGGGTGAGGGAGATACGCAGTATTTT
>TRBJ1-1|few|TRBV19|NA
CASSIASTEAFF
TGTGCCAGTAGTATAGCCTCCACTGAAGCTTTCTTT
>TRBJ2-7|NA|TRBV7-9|NA
CASSSRRAVDLAYEQYF
TGTGCCAGCAGCTCGCGGCGGGCGGTGGATCTAGCCTACGAGCAGTACTTC
>TRBJ2-7|NA|TRBV7-9|NA
CASSTQPISVTTYEQYF
TGTGCCAGCAGCACGCAGCCTATTAGCGTAACGACCTACGAGCAGTACTTC
>TRBJ1-6|NA|TRBV2|NA
CASSVDSPLHF
TGTGCCAGCAGTGTAGATTCACCCCTCCACTTT
>TRBJ2-3|NA|TRBV5-6|NA
CASTNIKAGTDTQYF
TGTGCCAGCACCAACATAAAGGCGGGCACAGATACGCAGTATTTT
>TRBJ1-2|once|TRBV28|NA
CASSPGPGLTYGYTF
TGTGCCAGCAGTCCGGGCCCGGGACTGACCTATGGCTACACCTTC
>TRBJ1-6|NA|TRBV5-1|NA
CASSGGANNSPLHF
TGCGCCAGCAGCGGGGGCGCTAATAATTCACCCCTCCACTTT
>TRBJ2-1|NA|TRBV11-2|TRBD2
CASSSQAGGPYNEQFF
TGTGCCAGCAGCTCCCAAGCGGGGGGCCCCTACAATGAGCAGTTCTTC
>TRBJ1-1|NA|TRBV5-1|NA
CASSLDYLGSTEAFF
TGCGCCAGCAGCTTGGATTACCTGGGGAGCACTGAAGCTTTCTTT
>TRBJ2-5|few|TRBV5-4|NA
CASSLELNQETQYF
TGTGCCAGCAGCTTGGAACTGAACCAAGAGACCCAGTACTTC
>TRBJ1-6|NA|TRBV2|TRBD1
CASTADRVNSPLHF
TGTGCCAGCACTGCGGACAGGGTTAATTCACCCCTCCACTTT
>TRBJ2-1|NA|TRBV7-7|NA
CASSNSGNEQFF
TGTGCCAGCAGTAACAGCGGGAATGAGCAGTTCTTC
>TRBJ2-3|NA|TRBV5-1|TRBD2
CASSFLAGDTDTQYF
TGCGCCAGCAGCTTTCTAGCGGGAGATACCGATACGCAGTATTTT
>TRBJ1-6|NA|TRBV6-6|TRBD1
CASSQSGQGGNSPLHF
TGTGCCAGCAGTCAATCGGGACAGGGCGGGAATTCACCCCTCCACTTT
>TRBJ2-5|NA|TRBV27|TRBD1
CASSFGQGGETQYF
TGTGCCAGCAGTTTCGGACAGGGTGGAGAGACCCAGTACTTC
>TRBJ2-1|few|TRBV9|NA
CASSVAEDYNEQFF
TGTGCCAGCAGCGTAGCGGAGGACTACAATGAGCAGTTCTTC
>TRBJ2-5|NA|TRBV5-5|NA
CASSPHRVWETQYF
TGTGCCAGCAGCCCCCACAGGGTTTGGGAGACCCAGTACTTC
>TRBJ1-3|NA|TRBV5-1|NA
CASSFRQPDSGNTIYF
TGCGCCAGCAGCTTTCGACAGCCCGACTCTGGAAACACCATATATTTT
>TRBJ2-7|NA|TRBV5-1|NA
CASSLDGSYEQYF
TGCGCCAGCAGCTTGGACGGCTCCTACGAGCAGTACTTC
>TRBJ2-7|few|TRBV7-9|TRBD2
CASSSPLAGGEQYF
TGTGCCAGCAGCTCCCCGCTAGCGGGTGGTGAGCAGTACTTC
>TRBJ1-1|few|TRBV6-1|NA
CASSGRTANTEAFF
TGTGCCAGCAGTGGACGGACAGCTAACACTGAAGCTTTCTTT
>TRBJ1-6|NA|TRBV28|NA
CASSLRQLASPLHF
TGTGCCAGCAGTTTAAGACAGCTGGCATCACCCCTCCACTTT
>TRBJ2-6|NA|TRBV10-3|NA
CAIREGGSGANVLTF
TGTGCCATCAGAGAAGGGGGCTCTGGGGCCAACGTCCTGACTTTC
>TRBJ2-1|once|TRBV6-4|TRBD2
CASRFPGLARSSYNEQFF
TGTGCCAGCAGATTTCCGGGACTAGCGAGGAGCTCCTACAATGAGCAGTTCTTC
>TRBJ1-2|NA|TRBV6-5|TRBD1
CASSYSEGALGYTF
TGTGCCAGCAGTTACTCGGAGGGGGCTTTAGGCTACACCTTC
>TRBJ1-3|NA|TRBV5-1|NA
CASSLEGIRAGNTIYF
TGCGCCAGCAGCTTGGAGGGGATTCGCGCTGGAAACACCATATATTTT